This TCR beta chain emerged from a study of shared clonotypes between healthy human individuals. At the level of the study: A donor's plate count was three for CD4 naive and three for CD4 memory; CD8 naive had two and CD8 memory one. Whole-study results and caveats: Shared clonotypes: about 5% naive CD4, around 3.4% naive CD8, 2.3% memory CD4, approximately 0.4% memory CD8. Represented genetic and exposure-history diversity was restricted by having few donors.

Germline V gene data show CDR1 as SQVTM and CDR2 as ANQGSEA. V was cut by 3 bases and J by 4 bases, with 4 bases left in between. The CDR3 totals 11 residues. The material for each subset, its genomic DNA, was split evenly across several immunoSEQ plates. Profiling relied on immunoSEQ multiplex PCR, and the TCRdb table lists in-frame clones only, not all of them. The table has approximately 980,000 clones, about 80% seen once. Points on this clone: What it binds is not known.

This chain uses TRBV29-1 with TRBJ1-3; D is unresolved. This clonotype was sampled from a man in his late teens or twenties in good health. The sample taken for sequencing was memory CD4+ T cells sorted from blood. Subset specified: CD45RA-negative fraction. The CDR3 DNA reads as TGCAGCGTTGAGCGGGGAAACACCATATATTTT. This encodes CSVERGNTIYF.